The 13 T cell receptor beta chains in this list originate from one sample, sequenced in a study of cytomegalovirus exposure and HLA in healthy donors. Clones were read by immunoSEQ multiplex PCR, and TCRdb kept only the in-frame ones, dropping some. The table has around 400,000 clones, just over 85% seen once. Material: PBMCs. Source of these receptors: a woman younger than 35 in good health and CMV-seronegative.

The chain links TRBV27 to TRBJ1-2, with 7 positions matching TRBD1. V gave up 2 bases and J gave up 8 bases; unmatched junction bases: 5. Germline CDR1 reads MNHEY; CDR2 reads SMNVEV (reference sequence). The length of the CDR3 is 13 residues. The DNA for the CDR3 is TGTGCCAGCAGTTTAGACAGGGCAAGGGGCTACACCTTC. Translation gives CASSLDRARGYTF.

The chain carries TRBV29-1 and TRBJ1-2; D is possibly TRBD1 (5 bases). The CDR3 covers 13 residues. Trimming took 4 bases from V and 2 from J, leaving 11 bases between them. Germline V CDR1 and CDR2: SQVTM, ANQGSEA. The CDR3 DNA reads as TGCAGCGTTGGAACAGGATCCAACTATGGCTACACCTTC. It translates to CSVGTGSNYGYTF.

The V gene is TRBV30, the J gene TRBJ2-5, with D tentatively TRBD2 (5 bases). Germline CDR1 GTSNPN, CDR2 SVGIG (reference sequence). The CDR3 extends over 11 amino acids. The ends were cut back, 8 bases at V and 7 bases at J, with 14 bases in the middle. This chain's CDR3 is CALTRGATQYF. CDR3 bases: TGTGCCCTTACACGGGGTGCGACCCAGTACTTC.

The rearrangement uses TRBV5-5 and TRBJ2-5; 9 nucleotides match TRBD1. Germline CDR1 and CDR2: SGHKS and YYEKEE (reference sequence). V shed 0 bases, J shed 2 bases, and the junction held 8 bases outside the gene matches. This CDR3 is built from 17 residues. Here the CDR3 reads CASSLDRGRISQETQYF. The CDR3 DNA is TGTGCCAGCAGCTTGGACAGGGGGCGGATCTCTCAAGAGACCCAGTACTTC.

The gene calls are TRBV2 and TRBJ1-2; D remains ambiguous. CDR3 length equals 13 residues. The germline V gene has CDR1 SNHLY and CDR2 FYNNEI. Trimming took off 8 bases at V and 5 bases at J, with 15 bases between the two ends. The DNA of the CDR3 is TGTGCCAGCGAGGGAGGTGGGGATTATGGCTACACCTTC. It is translated as CASEGGGDYGYTF.

This chain joins TRBV6-5 and TRBJ1-2, with a weak D call TRBD1 (6 bases). The CDR3 loop spans 15 amino acids. The germline gives CDR1 MNHEY, CDR2 SVGAGI. Trimming took 2 bases from V and 8 from J, leaving 18 bases between them. CDR3 protein: CASSYRGPRGSGYTF. The CDR3 DNA reads TGTGCCAGCAGTTACCGGGGACCTAGGGGGAGCGGCTACACCTTC.

The V call is TRBV7-6, the J call TRBJ2-7, with D maybe TRBD2 (6 bases). V lost 1 base, J lost 6 bases, and 19 bases lay in between. CDR3 length equals 16 residues. CDR1 is SGHVS, CDR2 FNYEAQ, per germline. CDR3 coding DNA: TGTGCCAGCAGCTTAGTCGGTAGCGGAGGCATTTCCGAGCAGTACTTC. Amino acids: CASSLVGSGGISEQYF.

On this clone itself: This sample includes further DNA sequences coding for the same CDR3. The chain is built from TRBV28 and TRBJ2-1; 10 bases are a match to TRBD2. CDR3 size: 15 residues. Germline V gene sequence: CDR1 MDHEN, CDR2 SYDVKM. After removal of 5 bases from V and 4 bases from J, the junction contained 5 bases not matched to a gene. The CDR3 protein is CASSPGLAAYNEQFF. In nucleotides, the CDR3 is TGTGCCAGCAGTCCCGGACTAGCGGCTTACAATGAGCAGTTCTTC.

This clone has more than one count but fewer than ten. The V call is TRBV19, the J call TRBJ1-2; D is undetermined. The CDR3 loop spans 12 amino acids. Trimming left V 4 bases short and J 8 bases short, with 11 bases between. In germline, CDR1 is LNHDA, CDR2 SQIVND (reference sequence). CDR3 DNA sequence: TGTGCCAGTAGTAGACTCGAGGGAGGCTACACCTTC. Protein product: CASSRLEGGYTF.

The chain has TRBV5-6 and TRBJ2-7, with a weak D call TRBD1 (6 bases). V gave up 4 bases and J gave up 5 bases, with 19 bases separating them. The CDR3 spans 15 residues. From germline, CDR1 is SGHDT and CDR2 YYEEEE. CDR3 region: CASSQQIRGPNEQYF. CDR3 nucleotides: TGTGCCAGCAGCCAACAGATCAGGGGACCTAACGAGCAGTACTTC.

CDR3 DNA sequence: TGTGCCAGCAGGAGGGAGGGCGGCACAGATACGCAGTATTTT. Amino acid sequence: CASRREGGTDTQYF. The J gene is TRBJ2-3, the V gene TRBV2; TRBD2 matches at 7 bases. V lost 6 bases to trimming and J lost 1 base; unmatched junction nucleotides: 4. Germline V gene sequence: CDR1 SNHLY, CDR2 FYNNEI. The CDR3 runs to 14 residues. Looking up the rest from reference TRBV2 and TRBJ2-3 gives the full variable domain: EPEVTQTPSHQVTQMGQEVILRCVPISNHLYFYWYRQILGQKVEFLVSFYNNEISEKSEIFDDQFSVERPDGSNFTLKIRSTKLEDSAMYFCASRREGGTDTQYFGPGTRLTVL.

This chain joins TRBV6-5 and TRBJ1-1; no clear D. V was trimmed by 6 bases and J by 4 bases, leaving 9 bases between them. Germline-derived CDR1 and CDR2 are MNHEY and SVGAGI. This CDR3 region has 12 residues. Here the CDR3 reads CASRTLGTEAFF. In DNA, the CDR3 is TGTGCCAGCAGGACTCTGGGCACTGAAGCTTTCTTT.

This rearrangement joins TRBV2 to TRBJ1-5, with 11 bases identical to TRBD1. The trim removed 4 bases at V and 3 bases at J, leaving 5 bases unmatched. The CDR3 loop spans 16 amino acids. Per the germline V gene, CDR1 is SNHLY and CDR2 is FYNNEI. The CDR3 region has the DNA TGTGCCAGCAGTGGGGGGACAGGGGGAGACAATCAGCCCCAGCATTTT. Translating gives CASSGGTGGDNQPQHF.